What follows are 10 T cell receptor beta chains derived from one specimen sequenced in a study of T cells in Graves' hyperthyroidism and ophthalmopathy. Amplified TCR beta CDR3 regions came from RNA transcripts. The TCR CDR3 was amplified in a first-round RT-PCR using the HTBI primer set. TCRdb re-called the multiplex PCR reads through MiXCR, storing one row per CDR3 protein. The table includes 50,000 to 60,000 distinct CDR3 sequences, about 50% detected once. Sequencing was performed on blood. The receptors stem from a woman in her twenties or thirties with Graves' ophthalmopathy.

This clonotype came up many times. The rearrangement links TRBV3-1 to TRBJ2-3; TRBD2 is a possible D gene (5 bases). Trimming stripped 1 base from V and 4 bases from J, with 9 bases between. The CDR3 has 14 amino acids. Germline V gives CDR1 LGHDT, CDR2 YNNKEL (reference sequence). The CDR3 DNA reads TGTGCCAGCAGCCAAGGGAGGAGCGCAGATACGCAGTATTTT. As protein: CASSQGRSADTQYF.

The table lists this clonotype with many counts. The V and J genes are TRBV6-5 and TRBJ1-5; D is ambiguous. The CDR3 is 14 amino acids. Germline CDR1 reads MNHEY; CDR2 reads SVGAGI. The V end was cut by 5 bases, the J end by 0 bases, with 8 bases between. The CDR3, as DNA: TGTGCCAGCAGTAACAAGAATAGCAATCAGCCCCAGCATTTT. It is translated as CASSNKNSNQPQHF.

Concerning this clonotype: The junction departs from the called germline gene at one end, perhaps through a read error. This chain connects TRBV7-2 to TRBJ2-7, with TRBD2 as a possible D gene (5 bases). This CDR3 contains 13 residues. Germline V lookup: CDR1 SGHTA, CDR2 FQGNSA. CDR3 amino acids: CASVLAGGYEQHF. For the CDR3, the DNA is TGTGCCAGCGTGCTGGCAGGAGGCTACGAGCAGCACTTC.

For this clonotype: A much larger clone lies one base from this, so it may be a read error. V and J are TRBV27 and TRBJ2-7, with D tentatively TRBD2 (6 bases). Germline V gene data show CDR1 as MNHEY and CDR2 as SMNVEV (reference sequence). This CDR3 contains 13 residues. The germline V and J ends were trimmed by 9 bases and 3 bases, with 15 bases remaining between them. CDR3 sequence (DNA): TGTGCCAGTGCGGGAATAGACCACTACGAGCAGTACTTC. This sequence encodes CASAGIDHYEQYF.

Many counts were recorded for this clonotype. This chain links TRBV12-3 or TRBV12-4 with TRBJ2-3; 7 nucleotides agree with TRBD2. The CDR3 is 17 amino acids. V was clipped by 0 bases and J by 6 bases; unmatched bases: 12. The CDR3 coding sequence is TGTGCCAGCAGTTTAGCAGTGGGGGGGAGGGGCGGCGATACGCAGTATTTT. This gives the protein CASSLAVGGRGGDTQYF.

Concerning this clonotype itself: The junction differs from germline at one of its ends, possibly a read error. The rearrangement links TRBV7-2 to TRBJ1-4; D call uncertain. Looked up from germline, CDR1 is SGHTA and CDR2 is FQGNSA. The CDR3 is made up of 13 amino acids. This chain's CDR3 is CVSGLGSSEKLFF. For the CDR3, the DNA is TGTGTCAGCGGCCTAGGATCTTCTGAAAAACTGTTTTTT.

The rearrangement links TRBV15 to TRBJ1-5; no firm D call. The CDR3 has 12 residues. Germline V CDR1 and CDR2: LNHNV, YYDKDF (reference sequence). The V gene lost 0 bases and the J gene lost 4 bases, with 1 base spanning the gap. The CDR3 reads CATSRDNQPQHF. The CDR3 region has the DNA TGTGCCACCAGCAGAGATAATCAGCCCCAGCATTTT.

This clonotype showed up many times. This chain joins TRBV12-3 or TRBV12-4 and TRBJ1-1; D is ambiguous. V lost 5 bases and J 5 bases, leaving 9 bases between the germline ends. The CDR3 runs 12 residues. CDR3 residues: CASSGRPTEAFF. The CDR3, as DNA: TGTGCCAGCAGTGGACGTCCGACTGAAGCTTTCTTT.

For this clonotype: This is likely a read error, given that the CDR3 carries no conserved phenylalanine or tryptophan at its end. J is TRBJ2-5 and V is TRBV7-9; D might be TRBD1 (6 bases). The CDR3 has 14 residues. CDR1 is SEHNR, CDR2 FQNEAQ, per germline (reference sequence). The V and J ends lost 3 bases and 9 bases respectively, with 17 bases between them. The CDR3 loop reads CASSFADSRESQYL. CDR3 nucleotides: TGTGCCAGCAGCTTCGCGGACAGCAGGGAGTCCCAGTACCTC.

The V call is TRBV19, the J call TRBJ1-1; D perhaps matches TRBD1 (5 bases). V was trimmed by 4 bases and J by 3 bases, leaving 24 bases between them. The CDR3 extends over 18 amino acids. The germline gives CDR1 LNHDA, CDR2 SQIVND (reference sequence). CDR3 sequence reads: CASSNPGTDLSSDTEAFF. The CDR3, as DNA: TGTGCCAGTAGTAACCCCGGGACGGACCTTTCTTCGGACACTGAAGCTTTCTTT.